This T cell receptor (beta chain) comes out of a study of blood T cells in healthy people across ages. General observations from the study: Roughly linearly, TCR beta diversity per million T cells fell as age increased.

Concerning this clonotype: Its antigen is undetermined.

Using a J-beta primer mix together with a sample-barcoded 5' primer, a second PCR was run for about 7 to 12 cycles. Each single sample gave us at least 2.5 million CDR3-containing paired-end reads. TCRdb itself ran the 5' RACE reads through MiXCR, one entry per CDR3 protein. Here the sample spans 1.5 million to 2 million distinct CDR3 sequences, around 42% being singletons. Germline loops: CDR1 LGHNA, CDR2 YSLEER. The CDR3 covers 13 residues. Trimming at V came to 1 base and at J to 8 bases, leaving 4 bases not matched to a gene. The sample comprised blood. This chain connects TRBV4-3 to TRBJ1-1; 7 nucleotides match TRBD1. The receptor comes from a human donor in good health. CDR3 sequence: CASSQVGTAEAFF. CDR3 bases: TGCGCCAGCAGCCAAGTAGGGACAGCAGAAGCTTTCTTT.